Sequencing of this TCR beta chain was carried out in a study of T cell repertoires in cytomegalovirus infection. Study background: Matching HLA type, along with CMV infection, was indicated by public TCR beta signatures.

Using its own MiXCR run on the reads, TCRdb lists one record per CDR3 protein. The table has 560,000 or so distinct CDR3 sequences, approximately 16% seen once; the top ten hold about 24%. In germline, CDR1 is SEHNR, CDR2 FQNEAQ (reference sequence). The CDR3 contains 16 residues. With 3 bases clipped from V and 8 bases from J, the junction kept 7 bases outside the gene matches. There are a few counts of this clonotype. This TCR derives from a human donor in good health (CMV status not recorded). Some clones in this sample may be carry-over from other donors' samples. The V gene is TRBV7-9, the J gene TRBJ1-6; the match to TRBD1 covers 10 bases. Sequencing input: CD8+ T cells from PBMCs. CDR3 protein: CASSFFPGQGYSPLHF. CDR3 in DNA: TGTGCCAGCAGCTTTTTTCCGGGACAGGGGTATTCACCCCTCCACTTT.